This note documents a single T cell receptor beta chain sequence. Its cognate antigen is unknown. The data originate from a study of shared clonotypes between healthy human individuals. Overall study findings and caveats: Four donors had roughly 5% of their naive CD4 clonotypes in common.

V lost 0 bases and J lost 7, with 10 bases in between. CDR1 SGHTA and CDR2 FQGNSA come from the germline V gene. The CDR3 has 14 residues. TCRdb's table, derived via immunoSEQ multiplex PCR, lists solely in-frame clones and lacks some. Altogether about 2.3 million clones are present, more than 80% being singletons, with the ten largest covering 0.39%. Adult Caucasians living in Nashville, Tennessee made up all of the donors. Source material: naive CD4+ T cells from PBMCs. As for subset: CD45RA+ positively selected. The chain joins TRBV7-2 to TRBJ2-1; maybe TRBD2 (5 bases). The receptor's source is a young man in good health. Some clones in this sample may be carry-over from other donors' samples. CDR3 sequence (DNA): TGTGCCAGCAGCTTAGCGGGAGAGATGAATGAGCAGTTCTTC. Amino acid sequence: CASSLAGEMNEQFF.